This T cell receptor beta chain was found in a study of regulatory T cells in long-lasting Graves disease. Whole-study results and caveats: Persistent Graves' cases showed lower TCR diversity than newly diagnosed cases. Having few samples may have compromised the accuracy. Persistent disease showed a preference for TRBV28, TRBJ1-2 and TRBJ2-5.

Time point denoted: newly diagnosed GD, antithyroid drugs for less than 3 months. PBMC RNA served as the TCR library source. Turning to this clonotype: Its target is unknown.

Trimming left V 6 bases short and J 5 bases short, with 22 bases between. The germline gives CDR1 WNHNN, CDR2 SYGVQD (reference sequence). There are 17 residues in the CDR3. Researchers made TCR beta libraries by using iRepertoire HTBI primers and running Arm-PCR on CDR3 regions. Each CDR3 protein is one row after TCRdb ran MiXCR on the multiplex PCR reads. The sample lists approximately 480,000 distinct CDR3 sequences; around 15% were seen once. Separately, the same data were catalogued under a study of T cells in Graves' hyperthyroidism and ophthalmopathy.

The input for sequencing was peripheral blood mononuclear cells (PBMCs), taken at new diagnosis, from a patient treated with antithyroid drugs. The rearrangement uses TRBV10-1 and TRBJ2-2; a weak D match, TRBD2 (6 bases). The receptor was isolated from a man in his forties with Graves disease. As DNA, the CDR3 is TGCGCCAGCAGCCGGGACTCCTCCTTAAGGGGAACCGGGGAGCTGTTTTTT. Amino acids: CASSRDSSLRGTGELFF.